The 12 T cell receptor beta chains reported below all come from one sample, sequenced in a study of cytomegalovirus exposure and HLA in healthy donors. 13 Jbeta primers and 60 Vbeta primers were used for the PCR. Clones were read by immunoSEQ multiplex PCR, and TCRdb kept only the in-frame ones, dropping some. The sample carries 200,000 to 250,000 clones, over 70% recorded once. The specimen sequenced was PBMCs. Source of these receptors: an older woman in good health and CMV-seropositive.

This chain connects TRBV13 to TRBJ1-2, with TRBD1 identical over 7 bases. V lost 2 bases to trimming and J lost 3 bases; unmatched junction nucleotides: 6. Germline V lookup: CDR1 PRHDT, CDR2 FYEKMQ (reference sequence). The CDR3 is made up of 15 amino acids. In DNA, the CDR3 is TGTGCCAGCAGCTTAATGGGACAGACATACTATGGCTACACCTTC. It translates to CASSLMGQTYYGYTF.

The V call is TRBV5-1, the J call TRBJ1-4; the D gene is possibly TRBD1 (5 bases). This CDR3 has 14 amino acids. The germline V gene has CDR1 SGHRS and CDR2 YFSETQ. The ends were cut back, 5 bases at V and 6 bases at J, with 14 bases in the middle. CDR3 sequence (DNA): TGCGCCAGCAGTAGAGGGTCGGGGGATGAAAAACTGTTTTTT. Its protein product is CASSRGSGDEKLFF.

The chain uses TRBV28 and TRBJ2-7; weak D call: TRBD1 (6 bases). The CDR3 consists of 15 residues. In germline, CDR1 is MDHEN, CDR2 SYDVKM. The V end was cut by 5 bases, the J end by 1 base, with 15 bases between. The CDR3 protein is CASSRTVTGSYEQYF. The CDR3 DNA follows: TGTGCCAGCAGTAGGACCGTGACAGGTTCCTACGAGCAGTACTTC. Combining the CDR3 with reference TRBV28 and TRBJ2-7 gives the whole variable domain DVKVTQSSRYLVKRTGEKVFLECVQDMDHENMFWYRQDPGLGLRLIYFSYDVKMKEKGDIPEGYSVSREKKERFSLILESASTNQTSMYLCASSRTVTGSYEQYFGPGTRLTVT.

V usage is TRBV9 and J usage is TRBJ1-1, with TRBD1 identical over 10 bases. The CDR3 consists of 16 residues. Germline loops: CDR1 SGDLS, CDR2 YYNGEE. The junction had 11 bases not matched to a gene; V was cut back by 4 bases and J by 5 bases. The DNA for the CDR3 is TGTGCCAGCAGCCAGGTGACAGGGGGCCCCGAAACTGAAGCTTTCTTT. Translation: CASSQVTGGPETEAFF.

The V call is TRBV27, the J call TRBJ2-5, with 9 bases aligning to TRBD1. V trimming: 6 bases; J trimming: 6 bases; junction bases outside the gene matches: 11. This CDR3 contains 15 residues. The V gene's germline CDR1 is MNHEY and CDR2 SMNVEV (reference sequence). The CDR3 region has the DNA TGTGCCAGCAGCCGCAAGGGGACAGGGTCCAAGACCCAGTACTTC. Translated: CASSRKGTGSKTQYF.

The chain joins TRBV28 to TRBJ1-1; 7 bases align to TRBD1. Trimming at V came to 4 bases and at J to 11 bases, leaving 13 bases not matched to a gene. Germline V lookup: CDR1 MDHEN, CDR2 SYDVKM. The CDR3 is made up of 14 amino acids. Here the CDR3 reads CASSSGGTGERAFF. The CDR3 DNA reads TGTGCCAGCAGTTCAGGGGGGACGGGGGAGCGGGCTTTCTTT.

The CDR3 sequence: CASKKSGLNTEAFF. The CDR3 bases are TGTGCCTCGAAAAAAAGCGGTCTGAACACTGAAGCTTTCTTT. This rearrangement joins TRBV30 to TRBJ1-1; D is unresolved. This CDR3 contains 14 residues. The V gene's germline CDR1 is GTSNPN and CDR2 SVGIG (reference sequence). V lost 7 bases and J 0 bases, leaving 15 bases between the germline ends.

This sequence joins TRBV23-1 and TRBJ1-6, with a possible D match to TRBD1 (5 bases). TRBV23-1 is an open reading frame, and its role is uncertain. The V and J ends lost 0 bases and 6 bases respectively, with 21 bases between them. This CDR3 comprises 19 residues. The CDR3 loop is CASSQSDRLALITNSPLHF. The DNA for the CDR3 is TGCGCCAGCAGTCAATCTGACAGACTCGCACTTATTACTAATTCACCCCTCCACTTT.

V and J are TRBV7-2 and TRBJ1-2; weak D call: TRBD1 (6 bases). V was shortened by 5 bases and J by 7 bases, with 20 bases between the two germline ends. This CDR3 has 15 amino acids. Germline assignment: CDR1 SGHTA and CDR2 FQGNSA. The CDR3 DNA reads TGTGCCAGCAGCCCTCGGGGGGAGCCACAGGGTGGCTACACCTTC. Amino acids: CASSPRGEPQGGYTF. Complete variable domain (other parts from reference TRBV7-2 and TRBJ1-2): GAGVSQSPSNKVTEKGKDVELRCDPISGHTALYWYRQSLGQGLEFLIYFQGNSAPDKSGLPSDRFSAERTGGSVSTLTIQRTQQEDSAVYLCASSPRGEPQGGYTFGSGTRLTVV.

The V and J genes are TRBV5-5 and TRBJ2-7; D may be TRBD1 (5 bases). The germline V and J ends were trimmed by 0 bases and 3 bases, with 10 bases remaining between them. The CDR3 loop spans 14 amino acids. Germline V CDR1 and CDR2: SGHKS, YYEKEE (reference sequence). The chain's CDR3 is CASSLGPTDYEQYF. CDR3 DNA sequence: TGTGCCAGCAGCTTGGGCCCGACAGACTACGAGCAGTACTTC.

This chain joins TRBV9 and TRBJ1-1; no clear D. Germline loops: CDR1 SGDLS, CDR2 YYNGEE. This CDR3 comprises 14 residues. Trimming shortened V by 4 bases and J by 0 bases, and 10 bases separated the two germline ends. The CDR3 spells CASSLGLLNTEAFF. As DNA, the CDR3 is TGTGCCAGCAGCCTTGGACTCTTGAACACTGAAGCTTTCTTT.

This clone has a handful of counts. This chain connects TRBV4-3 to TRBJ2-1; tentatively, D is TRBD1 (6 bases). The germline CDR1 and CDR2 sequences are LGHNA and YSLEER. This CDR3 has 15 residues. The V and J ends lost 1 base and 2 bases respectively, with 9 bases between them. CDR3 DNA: TGCGCCAGCAGCCAAGGACAGGATCCCTACAATGAGCAGTTCTTC. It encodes CASSQGQDPYNEQFF.